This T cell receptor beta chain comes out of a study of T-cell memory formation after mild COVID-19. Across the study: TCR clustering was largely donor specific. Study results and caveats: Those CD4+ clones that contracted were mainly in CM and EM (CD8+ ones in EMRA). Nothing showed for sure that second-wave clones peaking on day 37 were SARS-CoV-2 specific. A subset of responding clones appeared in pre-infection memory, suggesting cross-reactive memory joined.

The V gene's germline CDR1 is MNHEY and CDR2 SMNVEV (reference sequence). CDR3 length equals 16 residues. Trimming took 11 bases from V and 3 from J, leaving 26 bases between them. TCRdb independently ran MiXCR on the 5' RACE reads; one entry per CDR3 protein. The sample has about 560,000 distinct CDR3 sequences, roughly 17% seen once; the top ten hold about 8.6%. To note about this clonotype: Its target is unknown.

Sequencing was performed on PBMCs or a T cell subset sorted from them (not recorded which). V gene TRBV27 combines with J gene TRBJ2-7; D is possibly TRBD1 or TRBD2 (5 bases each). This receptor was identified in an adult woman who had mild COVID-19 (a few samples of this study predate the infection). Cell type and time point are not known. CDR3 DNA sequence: TGTGCCGGCCTGCAGCCCGTGGTATGGGGGAACTACGAGCAGTACTTC. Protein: CAGLQPVVWGNYEQYF.